This TCR beta chain was captured by sequencing in a study of vaccination effects on CD4 cells after COVID-19. A word on this clone: Its antigen is unidentified.

General study results and limits: Cross-reaction with common cold coronaviruses was seen in only 1 of 255 vaccine-induced clones from healthy vaccinees.

Only in-frame clones appear in the TCRdb table, and some are missing; sequencing was by immunoSEQ multiplex PCR. The table shows some 52,000 clones, with roughly three quarters occurring only once. Sequencing was preceded by expansion of antigen-specific CD4+ T cells with viral peptide pools in the ViraFEST assay. Scientists isolated CD4+ T cells after a roughly ten-day culture period ended. Vaccinees lacked prior SARS-CoV-2 infection and tested negative for nucleocapsid antibodies. Germline V gene data show CDR1 as LGHDT and CDR2 as YNNKEL (reference sequence). The CDR3 spans 14 residues. Trimming cost V 1 base and J 7 bases, with 10 bases left between them.

Specimen: CD4+ T cells from PBMCs cultured with HCoV-OC43 spike peptides, collected before COVID-19 vaccination. Subset specified: HCoV-OC43 spike overlapping peptide pool stimulation. The chain combines TRBV3-1 (or the pseudogene TRBV3-2) with TRBJ1-4; maybe TRBD1 (5 bases). The clonotype originates from a human donor who received a COVID-19 vaccine. In nucleotides, the CDR3 is TGTGCCAGCAGCCAAGCAAAAGGGACTGAAAAACTGTTTTTT. Amino acids: CASSQAKGTEKLFF.